Below, 8 T cell receptor beta chains from the same sample are listed, as sequenced in a study of cytomegalovirus exposure and HLA in healthy donors. Primers for the PCR totalled 60 Vbeta and 13 Jbeta. TCRdb keeps only in-frame clones here, not all; method: immunoSEQ multiplex PCR. In total, the table holds approximately 110,000 clones. Sequenced: PBMCs. Receptors originate from a man aged 50 to 59 in good health and CMV-seronegative.

This sequence joins TRBV29-1 and TRBJ1-4; D gene uncertain. CDR1 SQVTM and CDR2 ANQGSEA come from the germline V gene. V lost 7 bases and J lost 4, with 10 bases in between. The CDR3 runs to 12 residues. The CDR3 coding sequence is TGCAGCGGCCGGGAGGTTAATGAAAAACTGTTTTTT. This codes for CSGREVNEKLFF.

The chain combines TRBV29-1 with TRBJ2-1; TRBD2 aligns across 7 bases. CDR3 size: 17 residues. Germline CDR1 is SQVTM and CDR2 is ANQGSEA. V shed 4 bases and J 2 bases; nucleotides not matched to a gene: 14. CDR3 nucleotide sequence: TGCAGCGTTGCGGGGGGATTTGGCAGGTCCACCTACAATGAGCAGTTCTTC. Protein sequence: CSVAGGFGRSTYNEQFF.

V usage is TRBV4-1 and J usage is TRBJ1-2; 7 positions agree with TRBD1. The CDR3 runs to 14 residues. Germline-derived CDR1 and CDR2 are MGHRA and YSYEKL. Trimming at V came to 2 bases and at J to 2 bases, leaving 2 bases not matched to a gene. The CDR3 sequence is CASSQNRGNYGYTF. CDR3 sequence (DNA): TGCGCCAGCAGCCAAAACAGGGGAAACTATGGCTACACCTTC.

The chain employs TRBV7-9 and TRBJ2-3; 15 bases line up with TRBD2. Per the germline V gene, CDR1 is SEHNR and CDR2 is FQNEAQ (reference sequence). The CDR3 runs 17 residues. The ends lost 5 bases at V and 4 bases at J; junction bases unmatched: 7. CDR3 region: CASSARTSGRDPDTQYF. In DNA form, the CDR3 reads TGTGCCAGCAGCGCGCGGACTAGCGGGAGGGACCCAGATACGCAGTATTTT. Full variable domain (missing parts from reference TRBV7-9 and TRBJ2-3): DTGVSQNPRHKITKRGQNVTFRCDPISEHNRLYWYRQTLGQGPEFLTYFQNEAQLEKSRLLSDRFSAERPKGSFSTLEIQRTEQGDSAMYLCASSARTSGRDPDTQYFGPGTRLTVL.

The rearrangement joins TRBV4-1 to TRBJ1-2; D not resolved. This CDR3 is 14 amino acids long. V was pared by 0 bases and J by 8 bases, with 13 bases between. Per the germline V gene, CDR1 is MGHRA and CDR2 is YSYEKL. CDR3: CASSQDPQPGGYTF. The CDR3 DNA reads as TGCGCCAGCAGCCAAGATCCCCAACCCGGGGGCTACACCTTC.

This rearrangement joins TRBV6-6 to TRBJ2-1; 9 bases agree with TRBD1. Germline lookup yields CDR1 MNHNY and CDR2 SVGAGI (reference sequence). J was trimmed by 7 bases and V by 2 bases; bases with no gene match: 3. This CDR3 has 14 amino acids. The DNA for the CDR3 is TGTGCCAGCAGTTACGGGACAGGGATGAATGAGCAGTTCTTC. Translation: CASSYGTGMNEQFF.

The chain links TRBV18 to TRBJ1-1; no clear D. The CDR3 consists of 16 residues. V was trimmed by 2 bases and J by 1 base, leaving 14 bases between them. Germline V gives CDR1 KGHSH, CDR2 LQKENI. CDR3 coding DNA: TGTGCCAGCTCACCAGCATCGGGAGCAAAGAACACTGAAGCTTTCTTT. Translating it yields CASSPASGAKNTEAFF.

The chain recombines TRBV6-1 with TRBJ2-5, with TRBD1 matching over 9 bases. Germline loops: CDR1 MNHNS, CDR2 SASEGT. V lost 5 bases to trimming and J lost 5 bases; unmatched junction nucleotides: 3. The CDR3 runs 13 residues. The CDR3 DNA reads as TGTGCCAGCAGTTGGACAGGGGAGGAGACCCAGTACTTC. This gives the protein CASSWTGEETQYF.